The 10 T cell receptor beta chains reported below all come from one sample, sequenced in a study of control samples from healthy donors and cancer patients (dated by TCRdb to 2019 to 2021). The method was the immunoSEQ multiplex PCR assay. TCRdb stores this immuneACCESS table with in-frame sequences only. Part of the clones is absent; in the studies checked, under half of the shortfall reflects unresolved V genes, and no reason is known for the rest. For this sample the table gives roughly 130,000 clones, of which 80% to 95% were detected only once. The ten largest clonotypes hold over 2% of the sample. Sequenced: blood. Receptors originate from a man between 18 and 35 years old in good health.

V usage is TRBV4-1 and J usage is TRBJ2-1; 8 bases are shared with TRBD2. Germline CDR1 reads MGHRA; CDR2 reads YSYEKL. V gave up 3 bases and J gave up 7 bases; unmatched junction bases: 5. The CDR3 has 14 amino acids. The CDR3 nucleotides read TGCGCCAGCAGCCATCCTACGGGGGGGAATGAGCAGTTCTTC. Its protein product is CASSHPTGGNEQFF.

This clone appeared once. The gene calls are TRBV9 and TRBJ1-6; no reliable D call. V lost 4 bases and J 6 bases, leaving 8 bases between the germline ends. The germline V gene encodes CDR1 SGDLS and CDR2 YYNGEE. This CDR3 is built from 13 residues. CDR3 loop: CASSPLGNSPLHF. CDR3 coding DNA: TGTGCCAGCAGCCCCTTAGGTAATTCACCCCTCCACTTT.

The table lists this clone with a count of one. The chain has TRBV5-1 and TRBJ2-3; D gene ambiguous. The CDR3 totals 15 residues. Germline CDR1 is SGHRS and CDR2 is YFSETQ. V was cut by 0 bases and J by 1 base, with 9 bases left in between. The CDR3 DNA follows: TGCGCCAGCAGCTTGGTGGGGTATGGCACAGATACGCAGTATTTT. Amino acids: CASSLVGYGTDTQYF.

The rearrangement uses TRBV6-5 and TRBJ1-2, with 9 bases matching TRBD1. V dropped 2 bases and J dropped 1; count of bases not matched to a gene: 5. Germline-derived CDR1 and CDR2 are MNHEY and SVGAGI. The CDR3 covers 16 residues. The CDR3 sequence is CASSYTPGQGNYGYTF. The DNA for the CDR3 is TGTGCCAGCAGTTACACCCCGGGACAGGGTAACTATGGCTACACCTTC.

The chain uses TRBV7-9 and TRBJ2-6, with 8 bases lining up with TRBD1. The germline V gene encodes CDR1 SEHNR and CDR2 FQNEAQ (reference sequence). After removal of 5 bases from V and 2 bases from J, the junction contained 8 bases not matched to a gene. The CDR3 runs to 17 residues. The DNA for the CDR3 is TGTGCCAGCAGCCCCCTCGGACAGGGAACTGGGGCCAACGTCCTGACTTTC. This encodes CASSPLGQGTGANVLTF.

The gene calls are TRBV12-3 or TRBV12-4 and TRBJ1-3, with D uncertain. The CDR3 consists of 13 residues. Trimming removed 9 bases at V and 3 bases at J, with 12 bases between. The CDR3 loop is CASSAGGGNTIYF. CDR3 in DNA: TGTGCCAGTTCGGCCGGCGGTGGAAACACCATATATTTT.

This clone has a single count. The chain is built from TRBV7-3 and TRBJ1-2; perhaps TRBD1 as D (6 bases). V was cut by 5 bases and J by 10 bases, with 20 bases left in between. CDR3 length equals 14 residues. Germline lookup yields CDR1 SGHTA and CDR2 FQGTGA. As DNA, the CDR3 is TGTGCCAGCAGCCCCCTTGGGGGGGACACCATCTACACCTTC. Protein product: CASSPLGGDTIYTF.

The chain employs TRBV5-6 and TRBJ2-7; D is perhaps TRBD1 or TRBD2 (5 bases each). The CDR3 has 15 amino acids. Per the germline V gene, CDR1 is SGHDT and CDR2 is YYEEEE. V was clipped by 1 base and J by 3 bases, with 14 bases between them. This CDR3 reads CASSLFFEGSYEQYF. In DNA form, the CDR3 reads TGTGCCAGCAGCTTGTTCTTTGAGGGGAGCTACGAGCAGTACTTC.

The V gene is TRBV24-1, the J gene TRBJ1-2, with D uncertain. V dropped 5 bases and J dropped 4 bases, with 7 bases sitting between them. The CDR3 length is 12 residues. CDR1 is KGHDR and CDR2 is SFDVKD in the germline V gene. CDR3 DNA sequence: TGTGCCACCAGTGCGCGGGGCTATGGCTACACCTTC. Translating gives CATSARGYGYTF.

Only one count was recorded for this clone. CDR3 protein: CATSRGGIGPYEQYF. In DNA, the CDR3 is TGTGCCACCAGCAGGGGAGGGATTGGACCCTACGAGCAGTACTTC. J is TRBJ2-7 and V is TRBV15, with 7 bases that match TRBD2. CDR1 is LNHNV and CDR2 is YYDKDF in the germline V gene (reference sequence). CDR3 length equals 15 residues. Unmatched junction bases numbered 7, after V lost 3 bases and J lost 2 bases. Full variable domain (remainder filled in from reference TRBV15 and TRBJ2-7): DAMVIQNPRYQVTQFGKPVTLSCSQTLNHNVMYWYQQKSSQAPKLLFHYYDKDFNNEADTPDNFQSRRPNTSFCFLDIRSPGLGDTAMYLCATSRGGIGPYEQYFGPGTRLTVT.